Detailed here is one T cell receptor (beta chain). The data originate from a study of blood T cell repertoires in COVID-19. Participant ages covered about 18 to 89 years across approximately 25 US areas. CDR1 and CDR2 (germline): SQVTM, ANQGSEA. J was trimmed by 2 bases and V by 8 bases; bases with no gene match: 8. The CDR3 has 13 residues. Some clones are missing from TCRdb's copy, which holds only in-frame ones; the method was immunoSEQ multiplex PCR. The sample holds roughly 430,000 clones, about 88% seen once. This chain links TRBV29-1 with TRBJ1-1, with TRBD1 matching 7 bases. The TCR sequence derives from a woman aged 18-29 years who had been exposed to COVID-19. The sequenced material came from PBMCs or T cells enriched from blood (not recorded which). CDR3 sequence: CSFRQGPNTEAFF. The CDR3 DNA sequence: TGCAGCTTCCGACAGGGCCCAAACACTGAAGCTTTCTTT.